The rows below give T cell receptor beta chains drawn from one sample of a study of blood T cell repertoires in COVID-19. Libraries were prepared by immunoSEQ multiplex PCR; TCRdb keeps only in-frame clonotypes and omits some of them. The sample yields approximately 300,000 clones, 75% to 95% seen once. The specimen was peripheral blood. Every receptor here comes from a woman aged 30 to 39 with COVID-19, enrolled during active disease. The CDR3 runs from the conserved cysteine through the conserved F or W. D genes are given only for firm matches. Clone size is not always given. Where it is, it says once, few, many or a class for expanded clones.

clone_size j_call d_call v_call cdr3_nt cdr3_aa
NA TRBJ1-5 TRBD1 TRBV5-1 TGCGCCAGCAGCTTGGCCCCGGGACAGGGGGGCAATCAGCCCCAGCATTTT CASSLAPGQGGNQPQHF
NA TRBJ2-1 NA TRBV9 TGTGCCAGCAGCTCCCCGGAGACCTACAATGAGCAGTTCTTC CASSSPETYNEQFF
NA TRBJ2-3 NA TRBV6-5 TGTGCCAGCAGCCCAAGGGGTTATCCCACAGATACGCAGTATTTT CASSPRGYPTDTQYF
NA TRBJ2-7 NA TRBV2 TGTGCCACAGGGGGGTCGGAGCTTTCTGAGCAGTACTTC CATGGSELSEQYF
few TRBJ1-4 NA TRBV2 TGTGCCAGCAGCGGGGGGCTGGGGGAAAAACTGTTTTTT CASSGGLGEKLFF
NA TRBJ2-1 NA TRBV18 TGTGCCAGCTCGCTCCCCGGCCGCATAGCTATTCACAATGAGCAGTTCTTC CASSLPGRIAIHNEQFF
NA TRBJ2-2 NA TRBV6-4 TGTGCCAGCAGTGGGGGCAACACCGGGGAGCTGTTTTTT CASSGGNTGELFF
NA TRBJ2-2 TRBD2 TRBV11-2 TGTGCCAGCAGCTTAGATATGGTAGCGGGGGACACCGGGGAGCTGTTTTTT CASSLDMVAGDTGELFF
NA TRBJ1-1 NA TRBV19 TGTGCCAGTAGTTTGATAGGTCGAGGGACTGAAGCTTTCTTT CASSLIGRGTEAFF
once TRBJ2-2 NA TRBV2 TGTGCCAGCAGGAGGAGTGGGACCGGGGAGCTGTTTTTT CASRRSGTGELFF
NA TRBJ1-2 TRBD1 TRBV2 TGTGCCAGCAGATCGGACAGGGACGGCTACACCTTC CASRSDRDGYTF
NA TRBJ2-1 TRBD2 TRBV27 TGTGCCAGCAGTCTGACTAGCGGCCCCCAGTTCTTC CASSLTSGPQFF
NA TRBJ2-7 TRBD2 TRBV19 TGTGCCAGTAGTTCGGGACTAGCGGGAGGAGAGCAGTACTTC CASSSGLAGGEQYF
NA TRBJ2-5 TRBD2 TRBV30 TGTGCCTGGAGTGTTAGCGGGACGGTCGAGACCCAGTACTTC CAWSVSGTVETQYF
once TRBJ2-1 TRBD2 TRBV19 TGTGCCACAACGGGAGGGAGGGGTGAGCAGTTCTTC CATTGGRGEQFF
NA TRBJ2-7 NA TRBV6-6 TGTGCCAGCAGTTCCCTGTCGAGGGTCCACGAGCAGTACTTC CASSSLSRVHEQYF
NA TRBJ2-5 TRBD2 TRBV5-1 TGCGCCAGCAGCTTGGCGACTAGCGGGAGTGGGCAAGAGACCCAGTACTTC CASSLATSGSGQETQYF
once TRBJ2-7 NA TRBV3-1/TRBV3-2 TGTGCCAGCAGCCAAGTACGTCAGCTAAGCGACGAGCAGTACTTC CASSQVRQLSDEQYF
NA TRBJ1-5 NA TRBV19 TGTGCCAGTACCGAAGCCGGAGGGGAAGGCAATCAGCCCCAGCATTTT CASTEAGGEGNQPQHF
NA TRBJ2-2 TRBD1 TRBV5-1 TGCGCCAGCAGCTTGGGTAGACAGGGGGCGAACACCGGGGAGCTGTTTTTT CASSLGRQGANTGELFF
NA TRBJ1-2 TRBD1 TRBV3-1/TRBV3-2 TGTGCCAGCAGCCATGAACAGGGGGCGCGGGGCTACACCTTC CASSHEQGARGYTF
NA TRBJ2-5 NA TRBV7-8 TGTGCCAGCAGCCCCCTTGGCTGGGGAGGAGAGACCCAGTACTTC CASSPLGWGGETQYF
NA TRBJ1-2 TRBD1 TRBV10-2 TGCGCCAGCAGGACAGGGGAAGTAGACGGCTACACCTTC CASRTGEVDGYTF
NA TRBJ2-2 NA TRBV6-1 TGTGCCAGCAGTGAATATATCGCCGGGGAGCTGTTTTTT CASSEYIAGELFF
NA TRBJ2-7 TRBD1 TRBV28 TGTGCCAGCAGGCATACTCGACAGGGGTTGACCTACGAGCAGTACTTC CASRHTRQGLTYEQYF
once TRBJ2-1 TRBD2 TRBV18 TGTGCCAGCTCACCGGGACTAGCGGGAGTGTACAATGAGCAGTTCTTC CASSPGLAGVYNEQFF
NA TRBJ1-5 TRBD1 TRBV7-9 TGTGCCAGCTCCCCTCAGGGGGCGAGCAATCAGCCCCAGCATTTT CASSPQGASNQPQHF
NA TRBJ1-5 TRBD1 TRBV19 TGTGCCAGTAGTAAGGTCGACAGGGCGGCTCAGCCCCAGCATTTT CASSKVDRAAQPQHF